The rows below give T cell receptor beta chains drawn from one sample of a study of cytomegalovirus exposure and HLA in healthy donors. Using immunoSEQ multiplex PCR, the repertoire was profiled, and TCRdb retains in-frame clones only, with some absent. This table holds 150,000 to 160,000 clones, 65% to 80% found once. The sequenced material came from PBMCs. Receptors were obtained from a woman between 40 and 55 years old in good health and CMV-seronegative. Each CDR3 is given without its conserved first and last residue.

>TRBV2|TRBJ2-5
ASSGSLQETQY
>TRBV11-3|TRBJ1-1
ASREQGQATEAF
>TRBV19|TRBJ1-5
ASMREGNQPQH
>TRBV15|TRBJ1-2
ATSSTGGYGYT
>TRBV28|TRBJ1-2
ASSFPGTSLYT
>TRBV5-1|TRBJ1-6
ASAKGIPYNSPLH
>TRBV5-1|TRBJ1-3
ASSLGGLGGNTIY
>TRBV5-1|TRBJ2-2
ASSFIGGLTGELF
>TRBV30|TRBJ2-3
AWSRQGLDTQY
>TRBV27|TRBJ2-1
ASSPTSGGVQSYNEQF
>TRBV27|TRBJ2-1
ASSRGGRSYNEQF
>TRBV5-1|TRBJ2-7
ASSLGGGGSLLSYEQY
>TRBV7-2|TRBJ1-2
ASSLVAGGDGYT
>TRBV28|TRBJ2-5
ASSSGTRETQY
>TRBV15|TRBJ1-2
ATSSFPTGRTNYGYT
>TRBV5-4|TRBJ1-1
ASSLAGMNTEAF
>TRBV28|TRBJ2-3
ASSVSTDTQY
>TRBV9|TRBJ1-1
ASSVNPRQGRTEAF
>TRBV12-5|TRBJ2-7
ASGLGGHNYEQY
>TRBV6-1|TRBJ2-7
ASHKTGMGEQY
>TRBV5-1|TRBJ2-2
ASSQMTSGTTTGELF
>TRBV14|TRBJ2-5
ASSQGTAGFQY
>TRBV5-1|TRBJ2-7
ASSLVSGTGVFYEQY
>TRBV5-1|TRBJ1-4
ASSPDRAGTNEKLF
>TRBV30|TRBJ2-6
AWNLGSGANVLT
>TRBV28|TRBJ1-2
ASSPPLQGPGYT
>TRBV4-1|TRBJ1-4
ASSQGAFLGSEKLF
>TRBV6-1|TRBJ2-7
ASSEGAGVNEQY
>TRBV30|TRBJ1-5
AWNADRGANQPQH